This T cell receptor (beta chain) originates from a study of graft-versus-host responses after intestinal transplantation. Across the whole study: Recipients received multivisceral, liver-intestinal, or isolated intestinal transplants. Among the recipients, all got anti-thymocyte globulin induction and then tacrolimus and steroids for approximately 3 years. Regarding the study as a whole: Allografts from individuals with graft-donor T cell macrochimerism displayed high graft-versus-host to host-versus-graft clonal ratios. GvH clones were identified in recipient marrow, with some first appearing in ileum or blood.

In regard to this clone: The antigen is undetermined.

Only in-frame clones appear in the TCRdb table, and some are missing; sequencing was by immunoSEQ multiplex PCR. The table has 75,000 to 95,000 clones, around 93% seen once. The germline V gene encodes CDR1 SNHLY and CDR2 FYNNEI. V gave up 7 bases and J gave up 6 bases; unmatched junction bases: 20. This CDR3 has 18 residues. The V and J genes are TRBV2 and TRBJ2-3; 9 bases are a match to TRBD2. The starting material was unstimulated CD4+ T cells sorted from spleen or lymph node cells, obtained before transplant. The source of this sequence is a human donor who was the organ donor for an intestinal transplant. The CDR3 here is CASTEGLAFSPAGDTQYF. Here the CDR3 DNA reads TGTGCCAGCACGGAAGGACTAGCGTTCTCACCAGCGGGGGATACGCAGTATTTT.